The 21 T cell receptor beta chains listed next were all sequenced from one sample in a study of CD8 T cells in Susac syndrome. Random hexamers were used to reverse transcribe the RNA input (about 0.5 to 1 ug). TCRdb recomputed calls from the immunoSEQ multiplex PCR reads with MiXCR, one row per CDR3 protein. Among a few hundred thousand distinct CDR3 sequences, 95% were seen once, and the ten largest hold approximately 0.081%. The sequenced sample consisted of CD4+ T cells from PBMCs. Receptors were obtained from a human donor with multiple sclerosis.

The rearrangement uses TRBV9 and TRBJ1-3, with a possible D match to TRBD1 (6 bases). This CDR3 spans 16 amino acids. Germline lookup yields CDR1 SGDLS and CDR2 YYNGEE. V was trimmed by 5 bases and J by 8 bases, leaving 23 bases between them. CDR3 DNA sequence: TGTGCCAGCAGTCATCGCGCCGGGACACCGGAGGACACCATATATTTT. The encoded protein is CASSHRAGTPEDTIYF.

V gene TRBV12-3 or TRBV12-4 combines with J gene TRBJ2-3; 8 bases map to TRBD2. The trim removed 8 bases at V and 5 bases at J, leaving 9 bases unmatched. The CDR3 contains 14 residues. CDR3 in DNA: TGTGCCAGCGGCCTAACGGGGGGGCGAGATACGCAGTATTTT. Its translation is CASGLTGGRDTQYF.

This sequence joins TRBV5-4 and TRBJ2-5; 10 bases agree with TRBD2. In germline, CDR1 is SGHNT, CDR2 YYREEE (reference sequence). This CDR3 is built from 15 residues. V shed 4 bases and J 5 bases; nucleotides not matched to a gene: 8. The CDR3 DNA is TGTGCCAGCAGCGTTATAGCGGGGGGTCTCGAGACCCAGTACTTC. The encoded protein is CASSVIAGGLETQYF.

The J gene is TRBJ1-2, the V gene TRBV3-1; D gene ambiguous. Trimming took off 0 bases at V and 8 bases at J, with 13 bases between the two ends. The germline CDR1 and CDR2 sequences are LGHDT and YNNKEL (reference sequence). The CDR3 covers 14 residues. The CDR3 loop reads CASSQDASLEGYTF. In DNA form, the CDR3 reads TGTGCCAGCAGCCAAGATGCGTCCTTGGAAGGCTACACCTTC. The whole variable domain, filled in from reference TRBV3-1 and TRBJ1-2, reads DTAVSQTPKYLVTQMGNDKSIKCEQNLGHDTMYWYKQDSKKFLKIMFSYNNKELIINETVPNRFSPKSPDKAHLNLHINSLELGDSAVYFCASSQDASLEGYTFGSGTRLTVV.

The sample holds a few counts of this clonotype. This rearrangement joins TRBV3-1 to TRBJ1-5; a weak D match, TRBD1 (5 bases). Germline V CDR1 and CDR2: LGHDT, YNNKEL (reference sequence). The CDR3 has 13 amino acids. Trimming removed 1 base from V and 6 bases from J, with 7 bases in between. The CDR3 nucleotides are TGTGCCAGCAGCCAAGGGAGGGGTCAGCCCCAGCATTTT. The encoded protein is CASSQGRGQPQHF.

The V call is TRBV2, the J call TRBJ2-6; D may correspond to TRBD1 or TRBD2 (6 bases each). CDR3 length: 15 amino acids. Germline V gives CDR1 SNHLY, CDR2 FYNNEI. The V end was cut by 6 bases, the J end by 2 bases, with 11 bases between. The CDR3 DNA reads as TGTGCCAGCAGCGACGGGGGCGCTGGGGCCAACGTCCTGACTTTC. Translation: CASSDGGAGANVLTF.

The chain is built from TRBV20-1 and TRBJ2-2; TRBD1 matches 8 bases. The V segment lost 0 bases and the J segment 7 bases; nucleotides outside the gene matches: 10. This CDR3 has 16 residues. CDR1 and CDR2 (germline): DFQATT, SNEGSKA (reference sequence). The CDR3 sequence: CSARDAQTGAGGELFF. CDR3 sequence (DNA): TGCAGTGCTAGAGATGCCCAGACAGGGGCGGGCGGGGAGCTGTTTTTT.

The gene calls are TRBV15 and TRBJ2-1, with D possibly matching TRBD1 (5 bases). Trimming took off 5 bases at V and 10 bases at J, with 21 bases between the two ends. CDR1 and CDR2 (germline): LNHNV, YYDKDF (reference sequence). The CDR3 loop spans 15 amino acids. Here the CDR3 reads CATSSQGVRVKEQFF. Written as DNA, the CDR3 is TGTGCCACCAGCTCCCAAGGGGTCAGGGTGAAGGAGCAGTTCTTC.

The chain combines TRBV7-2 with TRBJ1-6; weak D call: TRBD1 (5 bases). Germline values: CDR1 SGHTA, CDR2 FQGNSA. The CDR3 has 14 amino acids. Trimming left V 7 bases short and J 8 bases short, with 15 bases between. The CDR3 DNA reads TGTGCCAGCACCCCACCGGGACGGTATTCACCCCTCCACTTT. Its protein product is CASTPPGRYSPLHF.

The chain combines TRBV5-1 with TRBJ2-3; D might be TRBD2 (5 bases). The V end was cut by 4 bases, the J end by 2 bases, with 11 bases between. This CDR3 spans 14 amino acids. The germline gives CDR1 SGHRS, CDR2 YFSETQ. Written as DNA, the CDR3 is TGCGCCAGCAGCACAACGACTACCACAGATACGCAGTATTTT. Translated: CASSTTTTTDTQYF.

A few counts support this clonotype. CDR3 amino acids: CAWSGRDTQYF. In DNA form, the CDR3 reads TGTGCCTGGAGTGGTCGGGATACGCAGTATTTT. The rearrangement uses TRBV30 and TRBJ2-3; D gene ambiguous. The ends were cut back, 1 base at V and 6 bases at J, with 5 bases in the middle. CDR1 is GTSNPN and CDR2 is SVGIG in the germline V gene (reference sequence). The CDR3 is made up of 11 amino acids. The variable domain in full, with the rest retrieved from reference TRBV30 and TRBJ2-3, is SQTIHQWPATLVQPVGSPLSLECTVEGTSNPNLYWYRQAAGRGLQLLFYSVGIGQISSEVPQNLSASRPQDRQFILSSKKLLLSDSGFYLCAWSGRDTQYFGPGTRLTVL.

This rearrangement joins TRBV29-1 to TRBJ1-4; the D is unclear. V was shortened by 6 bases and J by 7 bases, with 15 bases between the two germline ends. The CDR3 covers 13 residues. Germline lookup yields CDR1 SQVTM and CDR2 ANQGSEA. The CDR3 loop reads CSVTDTRGEKLFF. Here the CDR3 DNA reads TGCAGCGTGACGGATACCCGGGGTGAAAAACTGTTTTTT.

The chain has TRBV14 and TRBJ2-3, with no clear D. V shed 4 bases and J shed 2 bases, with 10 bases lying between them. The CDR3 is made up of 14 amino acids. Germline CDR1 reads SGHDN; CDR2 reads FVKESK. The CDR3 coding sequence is TGTGCCAGCAGCCCTCCACAGAACACAGATACGCAGTATTTT. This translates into CASSPPQNTDTQYF.

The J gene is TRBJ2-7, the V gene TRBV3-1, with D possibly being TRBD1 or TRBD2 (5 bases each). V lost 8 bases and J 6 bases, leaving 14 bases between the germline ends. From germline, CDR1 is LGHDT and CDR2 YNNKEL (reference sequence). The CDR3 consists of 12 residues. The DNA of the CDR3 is TGTGCCAGCGGGGGAGAGGAAGTCGAGCAGTACTTC. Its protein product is CASGGEEVEQYF.

CDR3 DNA: TGTGCCAGCAGCCCAGCGGGGAAGACAGATACGCAGTATTTT. This translates into CASSPAGKTDTQYF. This rearrangement joins TRBV3-1 to TRBJ2-3; 7 bases line up with TRBD2. Germline lookup yields CDR1 LGHDT and CDR2 YNNKEL (reference sequence). V shed 4 bases, J shed 3 bases, and the junction held 4 bases outside the gene matches. The CDR3 spans 14 residues.

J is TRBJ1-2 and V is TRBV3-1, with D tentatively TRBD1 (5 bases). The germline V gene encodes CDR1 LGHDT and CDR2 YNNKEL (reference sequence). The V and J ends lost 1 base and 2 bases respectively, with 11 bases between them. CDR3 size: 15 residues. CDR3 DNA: TGTGCCAGCAGCCAAGGCGGGGCAGCCAACTATGGCTACACCTTC. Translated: CASSQGGAANYGYTF.

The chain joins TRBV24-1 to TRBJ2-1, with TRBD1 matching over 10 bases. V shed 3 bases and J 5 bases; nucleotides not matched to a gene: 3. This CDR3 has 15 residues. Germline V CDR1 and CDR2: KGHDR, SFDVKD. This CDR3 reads CATSDPGTGDNEQFF. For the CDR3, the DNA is TGTGCCACCAGTGATCCTGGGACAGGGGACAATGAGCAGTTCTTC.

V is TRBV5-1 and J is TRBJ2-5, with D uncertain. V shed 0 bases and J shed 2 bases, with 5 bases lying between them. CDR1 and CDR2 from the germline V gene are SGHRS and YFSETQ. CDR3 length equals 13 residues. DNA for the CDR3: TGCGCCAGCAGCTTGGCCTTACAAGAGACCCAGTACTTC. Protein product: CASSLALQETQYF.

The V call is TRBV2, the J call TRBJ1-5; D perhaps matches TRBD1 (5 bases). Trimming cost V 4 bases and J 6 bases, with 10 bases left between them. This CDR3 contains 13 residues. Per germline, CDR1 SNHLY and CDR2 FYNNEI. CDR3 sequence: CASSVRGVQPQHF. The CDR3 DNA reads TGTGCCAGCAGTGTACGAGGGGTTCAGCCCCAGCATTTT.

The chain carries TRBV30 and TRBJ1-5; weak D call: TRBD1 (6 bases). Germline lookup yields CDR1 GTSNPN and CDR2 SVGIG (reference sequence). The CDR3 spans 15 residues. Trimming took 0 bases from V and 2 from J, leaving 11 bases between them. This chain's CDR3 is CAWSVEQGRNQPQHF. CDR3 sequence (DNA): TGTGCCTGGAGTGTTGAACAGGGACGCAATCAGCCCCAGCATTTT. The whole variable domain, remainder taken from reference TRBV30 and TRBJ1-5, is SQTIHQWPATLVQPVGSPLSLECTVEGTSNPNLYWYRQAAGRGLQLLFYSVGIGQISSEVPQNLSASRPQDRQFILSSKKLLLSDSGFYLCAWSVEQGRNQPQHFGDGTRLSIL.

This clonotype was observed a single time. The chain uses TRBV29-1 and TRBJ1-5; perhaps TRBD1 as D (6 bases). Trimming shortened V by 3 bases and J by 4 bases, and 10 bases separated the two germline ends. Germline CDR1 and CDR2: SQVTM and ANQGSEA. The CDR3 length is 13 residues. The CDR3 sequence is CSVEAGTNQPQHF. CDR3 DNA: TGCAGCGTTGAGGCAGGGACAAATCAGCCCCAGCATTTT.